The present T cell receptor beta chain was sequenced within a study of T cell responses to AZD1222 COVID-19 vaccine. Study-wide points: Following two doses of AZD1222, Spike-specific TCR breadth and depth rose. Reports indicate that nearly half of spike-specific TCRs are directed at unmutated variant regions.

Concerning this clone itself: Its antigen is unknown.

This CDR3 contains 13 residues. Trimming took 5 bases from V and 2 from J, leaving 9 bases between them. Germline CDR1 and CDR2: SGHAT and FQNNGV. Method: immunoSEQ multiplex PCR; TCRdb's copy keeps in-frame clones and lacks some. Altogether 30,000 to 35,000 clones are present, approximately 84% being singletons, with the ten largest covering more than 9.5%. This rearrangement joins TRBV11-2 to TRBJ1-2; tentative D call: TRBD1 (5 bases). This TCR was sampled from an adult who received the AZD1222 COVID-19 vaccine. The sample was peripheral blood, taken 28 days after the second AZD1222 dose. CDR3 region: CASSMGGNYGYTF. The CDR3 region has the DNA TGTGCCAGCAGCATGGGGGGGAACTATGGCTACACCTTC. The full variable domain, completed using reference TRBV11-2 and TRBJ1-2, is EAGVAQSPRYKIIEKRQSVAFWCNPISGHATLYWYQQILGQGPKLLIQFQNNGVVDDSQLPKDRFSAERLKGVDSTLKIQPAKLEDSAVYLCASSMGGNYGYTFGSGTRLTVV.